This T cell receptor (beta chain) stems from a study of Ad26.COV2.S vaccination and SARS-CoV-2 variants. Study in general: The vaccine Ad26.COV2.S was put into the muscle once, or twice with 56 days between. Whole-study results and caveats: Participants given vaccine showed non-spike TCR breadth similar to that of placebo recipients.

Remarks on this clone: The target antigen is unknown.

Treatment here: about 20 received Ad26.COV2.S at low or high dose, single or two shots; about 5 received placebo; per-sample allocation not given. Collection of samples fell on day 63 after the first vaccine or placebo injection. The sample came from a Boston adult aged 18-55 years. As its vector, the vaccine had Ad26, which expressed Wuhan-strain SARS-CoV-2 spike. Assay: immunoSEQ multiplex PCR; the TCRdb copy retains only in-frame clones and omits some. The sample includes about 400,000 clones, 83% of them seen just once. CDR3 length equals 13 residues. Germline CDR1 and CDR2: SGDLS and YYNGEE. V dropped 0 bases and J dropped 6 bases, with 9 bases sitting between them.

The sequence came from a person between 18 and 65 years old who received the Ad26.COV2.S COVID-19 vaccine or a placebo. The starting material was peripheral blood, obtained in a trial of Ad26.COV2.S vaccine versus placebo. The chain combines TRBV9 with TRBJ1-2; no definite D call. This chain's CDR3 is CASSVVGAHGYTF. The CDR3 coding sequence is TGTGCCAGCAGCGTAGTTGGAGCCCATGGCTACACCTTC.